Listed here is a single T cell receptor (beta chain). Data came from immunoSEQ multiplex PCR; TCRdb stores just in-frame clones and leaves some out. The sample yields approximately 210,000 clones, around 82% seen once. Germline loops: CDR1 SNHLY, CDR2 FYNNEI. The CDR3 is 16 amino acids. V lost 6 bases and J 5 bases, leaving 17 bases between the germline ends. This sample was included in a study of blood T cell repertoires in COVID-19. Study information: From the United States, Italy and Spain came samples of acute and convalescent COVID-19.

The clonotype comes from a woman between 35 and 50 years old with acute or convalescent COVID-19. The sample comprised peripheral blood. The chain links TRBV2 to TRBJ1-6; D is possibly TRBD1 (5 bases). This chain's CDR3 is CASRPQMGLDNSPLHF. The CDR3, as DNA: TGTGCCAGCAGGCCACAAATGGGGCTAGATAATTCACCCCTCCACTTT.